These 14 T cell receptor beta chains originate from one sample sequenced in a study of cytomegalovirus exposure and HLA in healthy donors. In the PCR, 60 Vbeta and 13 Jbeta primers were used. The table came from immunoSEQ multiplex PCR; TCRdb's copy has only in-frame clones and leaves some out. The sample has roughly 84,000 clones; 63% are singletons. Sequenced input: PBMCs. These TCRs come from a middle-aged woman in good health and CMV-seropositive.

This chain uses TRBV28 with TRBJ1-1; D is unresolved. The CDR3 loop spans 11 amino acids. Germline V gene sequence: CDR1 MDHEN, CDR2 SYDVKM. The V gene lost 3 bases and the J gene lost 8 bases, with 7 bases spanning the gap. CDR3 nucleotides: TGTGCCAGCAGTTTGTACAGCGAAGCTTTCTTT. This translates into CASSLYSEAFF.

This chain joins TRBV5-1 and TRBJ2-7; D is ambiguous. V was trimmed by 0 bases and J by 1 base, leaving 5 bases between them. Germline CDR1 reads SGHRS; CDR2 reads YFSETQ. This CDR3 is built from 13 residues. The CDR3 is CASSLGQSYEQYF. For the CDR3, the DNA is TGCGCCAGCAGCTTGGGCCAGTCCTACGAGCAGTACTTC.

The chain combines TRBV30 with TRBJ1-2, with D perhaps matching TRBD1 (6 bases). Per germline, CDR1 GTSNPN and CDR2 SVGIG (reference sequence). This CDR3 is built from 12 residues. The germline V and J ends were trimmed by 5 bases and 4 bases, with 11 bases remaining between them. CDR3: CAWDTGSYGYTF. Written as DNA, the CDR3 is TGTGCCTGGGACACAGGGAGCTATGGCTACACCTTC.

V usage is TRBV2 and J usage is TRBJ2-7, with 9 bases that match TRBD2. Germline V gene sequence: CDR1 SNHLY, CDR2 FYNNEI. The V and J ends lost 0 bases and 2 bases, in that order; junction bases with no gene match: 8. CDR3 length: 17 residues. The chain's CDR3 is CASSEAVGLAGPYEQYF. The CDR3 nucleotides are TGTGCCAGCAGTGAAGCGGTGGGGCTAGCGGGGCCCTACGAGCAGTACTTC.

This clone appeared a single time. The chain recombines TRBV5-5 with TRBJ2-3; D may be TRBD1 (5 bases). This CDR3 has 15 amino acids. Trimming took off 4 bases at V and 0 bases at J, with 12 bases between the two ends. Germline assignment: CDR1 SGHKS and CDR2 YYEKEE (reference sequence). Here the CDR3 DNA reads TGTGCCAGCAGCCGGACAAGATCTAGCACAGATACGCAGTATTTT. Translation gives CASSRTRSSTDTQYF.

The genes are TRBV28 and TRBJ2-1, with 9 bases identical to TRBD1. The CDR3 covers 14 residues. V lost 5 bases and J lost 4; bases outside the gene matches: 3. Germline-derived CDR1 and CDR2 are MDHEN and SYDVKM. CDR3 sequence reads: CASSPGTGYNEQFF. The CDR3 nucleotides read TGTGCCAGCAGTCCCGGGACAGGGTACAATGAGCAGTTCTTC.

V usage is TRBV27 and J usage is TRBJ1-2; 9 bases match TRBD1. This CDR3 is built from 15 residues. Trimming took 8 bases from V and 6 from J; bases not matched to a gene: 13. CDR1 MNHEY and CDR2 SMNVEV come from the germline V gene (reference sequence). CDR3 bases: TGTGCCAGCTCTCCATGGGACAGGGCAAGAAATGGCTACACCTTC. It encodes CASSPWDRARNGYTF.

This chain uses TRBV18 with TRBJ2-7; TRBD1 might be the D (6 bases). V gave up 2 bases and J gave up 0 bases, with 14 bases separating them. Per the germline V gene, CDR1 is KGHSH and CDR2 is LQKENI. The CDR3 length is 16 residues. DNA of the CDR3: TGTGCCAGCTCACCATCTACAGGGTTAGGCTCCTACGAGCAGTACTTC. Amino acid sequence: CASSPSTGLGSYEQYF.

This clone was found once. The rearrangement joins TRBV5-4 to TRBJ1-2; a possible D gene is TRBD1 (5 bases). The CDR3 extends over 13 amino acids. Trimming took 4 bases from V and 3 from J, leaving 10 bases between them. CDR1 SGHNT and CDR2 YYREEE come from the germline V gene (reference sequence). Here the CDR3 reads CASSPEGDYGYTF. The DNA of the CDR3 is TGTGCCAGCAGCCCGGAAGGGGACTATGGCTACACCTTC.

There are a few counts of this clone. The chain is built from TRBV30 and TRBJ1-3; D not resolved. V was pared by 4 bases and J by 1 base, with 11 bases between. This CDR3 spans 14 amino acids. Germline V lookup: CDR1 GTSNPN, CDR2 SVGIG (reference sequence). CDR3 residues: CAWKSRISGNTIYF. CDR3 DNA sequence: TGTGCCTGGAAGAGCCGAATTTCTGGAAACACCATATATTTT.

The CDR3 region has the DNA TGTGCCACCAGCAGAGAGGATCTTGGACTAGGGTACTACAATGAGCAGTTCTTC. Encoded protein: CATSREDLGLGYYNEQFF. The chain links TRBV15 to TRBJ2-1; 7 bases match TRBD2. The CDR3 is made up of 18 amino acids. J lost 3 bases, V lost 0 bases, and 11 bases had no gene match. Germline loops: CDR1 LNHNV, CDR2 YYDKDF (reference sequence).

This sequence joins TRBV27 and TRBJ2-7; 7 positions match TRBD1. V shed 3 bases, J shed 5 bases, and the junction held 4 bases outside the gene matches. This CDR3 contains 13 residues. Per the germline V gene, CDR1 is MNHEY and CDR2 is SMNVEV (reference sequence). CDR3 nucleotides: TGTGCCAGCAGTTTCCCGACAGGGAACGAGCAGTACTTC. Protein: CASSFPTGNEQYF.

The chain carries TRBV7-2 and TRBJ2-5; TRBD1 matches 11 bases. The CDR3 contains 16 residues. The germline gives CDR1 SGHTA, CDR2 FQGNSA. Trimming removed 1 base from V and 5 bases from J; junction bases left unmatched: 6. CDR3 region: CASSLVGQGAVETQYF. Here the CDR3 DNA reads TGTGCCAGCAGCTTAGTCGGACAGGGGGCTGTGGAGACCCAGTACTTC.

This clone has just a few counts. This sequence joins TRBV6-1 and TRBJ2-2; a weak D match, TRBD2 (6 bases). The CDR3 sequence is 15 residues long. Trimming stripped 3 bases from V and 2 bases from J, with 10 bases between. CDR1 is MNHNS, CDR2 SASEGT, per germline. CDR3 sequence reads: CASSEDGGNTGELFF. The CDR3, as DNA: TGTGCCAGCAGTGAGGACGGGGGTAACACCGGGGAGCTGTTTTTT.